What follows is one T cell receptor (beta chain) and its context. Patients in Seattle were enrolled during active infection, then followed longitudinally. Original data processing: For nucleated cells, counts were estimated from reference gene primer amplification. Assay used: immunoSEQ multiplex PCR; TCRdb lists only in-frame clones, some missing. Clonal size and the V and J genes are those of that table, whereas D and trimming came from the DNA. This table has 330,000 or so clones, roughly 89% appearing once. The CDR3 length is 16 residues. V was cut by 4 bases and J by 2 bases, with 16 bases left in between. Germline V gene data show CDR1 as SGHAT and CDR2 as FQNNGV. This sample is drawn from a study of blood T cell repertoires in COVID-19. Study-wide context: The study drew acute and convalescent COVID-19 samples from the United States, Italy and Spain.

The clonotype was recovered from a man aged 30 to 39 with COVID-19, enrolled during active disease. Specimen: peripheral blood. The chain uses TRBV11-2 and TRBJ2-3; D perhaps matches TRBD2 (5 bases). The CDR3, as DNA: TGTGCCAGCAGCTACTCCGCGGGCGGAATCACAGATACGCAGTATTTT. Protein: CASSYSAGGITDTQYF.